This entry lists 18 T cell receptor beta chains sequenced from one sample in a study of cytotoxic CD8 clonotypes in ibrutinib-treated CLL. Profiling relied on immunoSEQ multiplex PCR, and the TCRdb table lists in-frame clones only, not all of them. The table records about 130,000 clones, 79% of them present only once. This material consisted of PBMCs, taken after 12 months of ibrutinib treatment. The source of these receptors is a human donor with chronic lymphocytic leukemia.

The V call is TRBV5-1, the J call TRBJ1-2; 8 nucleotides agree with TRBD1. V was pared by 3 bases and J by 5 bases, with 9 bases of the junction left unmatched. There are 15 residues in the CDR3. The germline V gene has CDR1 SGHRS and CDR2 YFSETQ. The CDR3 DNA is TGCGCCAGCAGCTCCAGACAGGGGCTTGGGTATGGCTACACCTTC. Translating gives CASSSRQGLGYGYTF.

The chain joins TRBV7-2 to TRBJ1-2; 8 bases map to TRBD1. With V trimmed by 0 bases and J by 4 bases, 7 bases remained unmatched. The CDR3 covers 16 residues. Germline V CDR1 and CDR2: SGHTA, FQGNSA. The CDR3, as DNA: TGTGCCAGCAGCTTAGCGTTTGGCCAGGGGGCCTATGGCTACACCTTC. This gives the protein CASSLAFGQGAYGYTF.

To note about this clone: Relative to the germline gene, one junction end is altered; a read error may explain this. The J gene is TRBJ2-3, the V gene TRBV5-4; D gene uncertain. Looked up from germline, CDR1 is SGHNT and CDR2 is YYREEE (reference sequence). The CDR3 spans 12 residues. CDR3 bases: TGTGCCAGCAGTTTGGAGACTGATACGCAGTATTTT. The encoded protein is CASSLETDTQYF.

The V call is TRBV5-1, the J call TRBJ1-1; the match to TRBD1 covers 7 bases. Per germline, CDR1 SGHRS and CDR2 YFSETQ. Trimming at V came to 2 bases and at J to 0 bases, leaving 4 bases not matched to a gene. The CDR3 sequence is 15 residues long. This CDR3 is CASSFQGGMNTEAFF. The CDR3 DNA reads TGCGCCAGCAGCTTCCAGGGGGGGATGAACACTGAAGCTTTCTTT.

V gene TRBV5-4 combines with J gene TRBJ2-3; maybe TRBD1 (5 bases). The CDR3 contains 15 residues. Trimming removed 0 bases from V and 0 bases from J, with 8 bases in between. Germline V CDR1 and CDR2: SGHNT, YYREEE (reference sequence). CDR3 in DNA: TGTGCCAGCAGCTTGGGCCGGACAAGCACAGATACGCAGTATTTT. Its translation: CASSLGRTSTDTQYF.

The chain couples TRBV11-2 to TRBJ1-2; 7 positions match TRBD1. This CDR3 has 14 amino acids. V shed 4 bases, J shed 5 bases, and the junction held 7 bases outside the gene matches. The germline V gene has CDR1 SGHAT and CDR2 FQNNGV. This CDR3 is CASSSQGGWYGYTF. The DNA for the CDR3 is TGTGCCAGCAGCTCGCAGGGGGGATGGTATGGCTACACCTTC.

The chain is built from TRBV5-1 and TRBJ2-3; D uncertain. V was trimmed by 0 bases and J by 2 bases, leaving 4 bases between them. CDR1 SGHRS and CDR2 YFSETQ come from the germline V gene. CDR3 length: 13 residues. This CDR3 is CASSLVVTDTQYF. The CDR3 DNA is TGCGCCAGCAGCTTGGTGGTCACAGATACGCAGTATTTT.

The chain couples TRBV19 to TRBJ2-1; 14 bases are shared with TRBD2. This CDR3 comprises 17 residues. V shed 4 bases, J shed 8 bases, and the junction held 10 bases outside the gene matches. The V gene's germline CDR1 is LNHDA and CDR2 SQIVND (reference sequence). The CDR3 sequence is CASSTRLAGGHSYEQFF. The CDR3 region has the DNA TGTGCCAGTAGTACACGACTAGCGGGAGGGCATTCGTATGAGCAGTTCTTC.

This sequence joins TRBV21-1 and TRBJ1-2. TRBV21-1 is given as a pseudogene. This CDR3 is built from 13 residues. The DNA for the CDR3 is TGTGCCAGCAGCAGACTCAGAGAAGTGGGCTACACCTTC. This encodes CASSRLREVGYTF.

DNA for the CDR3: TGCGCCAGCAGCCCTTTAAGAGACAGAAACACCGGGGAGCTGTTTTTT. As protein: CASSPLRDRNTGELFF. The chain links TRBV4-3 to TRBJ2-2; the D gene is possibly TRBD1 (5 bases). The CDR3 is made up of 16 amino acids. CDR1 is LGHNA, CDR2 YSLEER, per germline. The V end was cut by 4 bases, the J end by 2 bases, with 14 bases between.

The chain carries TRBV4-1 and TRBJ2-3; 9 nucleotides match TRBD1. V dropped 2 bases and J dropped 2; count of bases not matched to a gene: 8. Germline V CDR1 and CDR2: MGHRA, YSYEKL. The CDR3 runs 17 residues. In DNA form, the CDR3 reads TGCGCCAGCAGCCAACTCCCCGGGACAGGGAACACAGATACGCAGTATTTT. This translates into CASSQLPGTGNTDTQYF.

This clone appeared a few times. The J gene is TRBJ1-1, the V gene TRBV7-9, with D perhaps matching TRBD1 (6 bases). Trimming cost V 5 bases and J 5 bases, with 12 bases left between them. This CDR3 is built from 13 residues. The germline CDR1 and CDR2 sequences are SEHNR and FQNEAQ (reference sequence). CDR3 coding DNA: TGTGCCAGCAGCGCACAAGGGGGTACTGAAGCTTTCTTT. Amino acids: CASSAQGGTEAFF.

Written as DNA, the CDR3 is TGCGCCAGCAGTGGGGGAGATAGCCCATTACAGGATACGCAGTATTTT. This sequence encodes CASSGGDSPLQDTQYF. The chain carries TRBV10-1 and TRBJ2-3; maybe TRBD2 (5 bases). Germline CDR1 reads WNHNN; CDR2 reads SYGVQD (reference sequence). This CDR3 comprises 16 residues. Trimming removed 4 bases at V and 6 bases at J, with 20 bases between.

The J gene is TRBJ2-1, the V gene TRBV14, with 7 bases aligning to TRBD1. Per the germline V gene, CDR1 is SGHDN and CDR2 is FVKESK. After removal of 4 bases from V and 4 bases from J, the junction contained 10 bases not matched to a gene. The CDR3 sequence is 16 residues long. The CDR3: CASSRLTGTAYNEQFF. The CDR3 coding sequence is TGTGCCAGCAGCCGACTAACCGGGACAGCTTACAATGAGCAGTTCTTC.

V is TRBV6-5 and J is TRBJ2-7, with D possibly TRBD1 on 6 matching bases. The CDR3 sequence is 13 residues long. V was shortened by 5 bases and J by 1 base, with 9 bases between the two germline ends. Germline CDR1 MNHEY, CDR2 SVGAGI. CDR3 sequence: CASSEDSSYEQYF. CDR3 coding DNA: TGTGCCAGCAGTGAGGACAGTTCCTACGAGCAGTACTTC.

The rearrangement links TRBV12-5 to TRBJ2-7; D not resolved. Germline lookup yields CDR1 LGHNT and CDR2 FRNRAP. The CDR3 is 10 amino acids. Trimming removed 5 bases from V and 7 bases from J, with 6 bases in between. CDR3 sequence reads: CASGEWEQYF. In DNA form, the CDR3 reads TGTGCTAGTGGTGAATGGGAGCAGTACTTC.

The chain employs TRBV10-3 and TRBJ2-1; D gene ambiguous. The CDR3 has 12 residues. Per germline, CDR1 ENHRY and CDR2 SYGVKD. The V end lost 8 bases, the J end lost 5 bases, and 10 bases lay between the germline ends. The CDR3 sequence is CAIGAIDNEQFF. DNA for the CDR3: TGTGCCATCGGAGCAATAGACAATGAGCAGTTCTTC.

The chain recombines TRBV5-4 with TRBJ2-1, with D uncertain. V was shortened by 2 bases and J by 9 bases, with 15 bases between the two germline ends. This CDR3 has 14 residues. Germline CDR1 and CDR2: SGHNT and YYREEE (reference sequence). The DNA for the CDR3 is TGTGCCAGCAGCTTCGGACGGAACTGGGTTGAGCAGTTCTTC. This encodes CASSFGRNWVEQFF.